The sequence of this TCR beta chain was determined in a study of vaccination and CD4 T cells after COVID-19. The V and J ends lost 8 bases and 3 bases respectively, with 13 bases between them. The CDR3 contains 14 residues. Germline V CDR1 and CDR2: ENHRY, SYGVKD. Each CDR3 protein gets one entry after TCRdb re-called the PCR reads with MiXCR. The sample yields fewer than 15,000 distinct CDR3 sequences, approximately 69% seen once. The sample was CD4+ T cells from blood, taken after SARS-CoV-2 vaccination. The TCR comes from a human donor who had recovered from COVID-19. The chain carries TRBV10-3 and TRBJ2-2; maybe TRBD2 (7 bases). The CDR3 bases are TGTGCCATCGGGGAGGGGGGGTACACCGGGGAGCTGTTTTTT. This gives the protein CAIGEGGYTGELFF.